The clone carrying this TCR beta chain was seen only a few times. This sample was included in a study of blood T cells in healthy people across ages. Trimming took off 5 bases at V and 2 bases at J, with 5 bases between the two ends. CDR3 length: 12 amino acids. Germline CDR1 reads SGHVS; CDR2 reads FNYEAQ. The second PCR ran about 6 to 12 cycles with a sample-barcoded 5' primer and J-beta primers. TCRdb reanalysed the 5' RACE reads using MiXCR and keeps one entry per CDR3 protein. The sample carries 750,000 to 950,000 distinct CDR3 sequences, roughly 25% recorded once. A further study also used this sample, focusing on T cells of mothers and their children. As that study records: The people who donated were a few healthy Caucasian mothers and their six children. When mothers and children were related, their normalized repertoire overlap, which was always slightly higher, did not differ significantly from that of unrelated pairs. Evidence of persistent microchimeric T cell clones was absent.

The rearrangement joins TRBV7-6 to TRBJ2-3; D unclear. The clonotype was recovered from a boy between 10 and 17 years old in good health. The specimen sequenced was blood. The CDR3 DNA reads TGTGCCAGCAGCGAGCTCACAGATACGCAGTATTTT. Translating it yields CASSELTDTQYF.